These 25 T cell receptor beta chains were sequenced from one sample in a study of T cells in Graves' hyperthyroidism and ophthalmopathy. Amplification of TCR beta CDR3 regions was performed using RNA transcripts as template. The TCR CDR3 first-round RT-PCR relied on the HTBI primer set. TCRdb reanalysed the multiplex PCR reads using MiXCR and keeps one entry per CDR3 protein. The table records under 650,000 distinct CDR3 sequences, about 17% of them present only once. The sequencing input was blood. Source of these receptors: a woman under 40 with Graves' hyperthyroidism.

This clonotype occurred many times. The chain couples TRBV7-9 to TRBJ1-1, with D perhaps matching TRBD1 (5 bases). The CDR3 loop spans 12 amino acids. Trimming left V 1 base short and J 9 bases short, with 9 bases between. CDR1 and CDR2 from the germline V gene are SEHNR and FQNEAQ (reference sequence). CDR3 amino acids: CASSLGKGKAFF. CDR3 sequence (DNA): TGTGCCAGCAGCTTAGGGAAGGGGAAAGCTTTCTTT.

This clonotype was counted only a few times. The gene calls are TRBV19 and TRBJ2-1; D may be TRBD1 or TRBD2 (5 bases each). Trimming pared 4 bases from V and 5 bases from J, leaving 30 bases between. Per the germline V gene, CDR1 is LNHDA and CDR2 is SQIVND (reference sequence). The CDR3 consists of 20 residues. CDR3 sequence: CASSKYSGTDPEGTDNEQFF. The DNA for the CDR3 is TGTGCCAGTAGTAAATACTCCGGGACCGATCCGGAAGGTACAGACAATGAGCAGTTCTTC.

This clonotype occurred a few times. The chain is built from TRBV7-2 and TRBJ2-2; no clear D. The V end lost 8 bases, the J end lost 6 bases, and 13 bases lay between the germline ends. Germline CDR1 SGHTA, CDR2 FQGNSA. The CDR3 is 13 amino acids. CDR3 DNA sequence: TGTGCCAGCGCCGCGGTTGCCGCCGGGGAGCTGTTTTTT. Protein product: CASAAVAAGELFF.

This clonotype was counted many times. The CDR3 nucleotides read TGTGCCAGCAGTGGGATAGCCCTAAATACGCAGTATTTT. Protein: CASSGIALNTQYF. The chain links TRBV6-1 to TRBJ2-3; D unclear. Per the germline V gene, CDR1 is MNHNS and CDR2 is SASEGT. The V gene lost 4 bases and the J gene lost 7 bases, with 12 bases spanning the gap. CDR3 length equals 13 residues.

This clonotype was seen only a few times. The chain uses TRBV4-1 and TRBJ2-1; TRBD2 matches 9 bases. V shed 1 base and J 8 bases; nucleotides not matched to a gene: 6. The germline V gene has CDR1 MGHRA and CDR2 YSYEKL. The CDR3 sequence is 15 residues long. The CDR3 here is CASSQGNSGRDEQFF. CDR3 nucleotides: TGCGCCAGCAGCCAAGGTAATAGCGGGAGAGATGAGCAGTTCTTC.

This clonotype was picked up a small number of times. This chain links TRBV4-2 with TRBJ2-1, with 10 bases matching TRBD2. The CDR3 covers 14 residues. V gave up 4 bases and J gave up 10 bases; unmatched junction bases: 7. CDR1 is LGHNA, CDR2 YNFKEQ, per germline. CDR3 in amino acids: CASSPSGLAIEQFF. CDR3 sequence (DNA): TGTGCCAGCAGCCCTTCGGGACTAGCGATAGAGCAGTTCTTC.

Note on this clonotype: The junction differs from germline at one of its ends, possibly a read error. This rearrangement joins TRBV20-1 to TRBJ2-2; TRBD1 matches at 8 bases. The germline CDR1 and CDR2 sequences are DFQATT and SNEGSKA (reference sequence). There are 14 residues in the CDR3. CDR3 nucleotides: TGCAGTGCTAGAGGGACAGGGAACACCGGGGAGCTGGTTTTT. Its protein product is CSARGTGNTGELVF.

Only a few counts were recorded for this clonotype. V and J are TRBV6-6 and TRBJ2-3, with D unclear. The CDR3 runs 11 residues. Trimming left V 2 bases short and J 7 bases short, with 4 bases between. Germline V lookup: CDR1 MNHNY, CDR2 SVGAGI (reference sequence). The CDR3 nucleotides read TGTGCCAGCAGTTACCCCAATACGCAGTATTTT. Translating it yields CASSYPNTQYF.

The table lists this clonotype with a few counts. The chain carries TRBV3-1 and TRBJ2-1; D gene ambiguous. The germline gives CDR1 LGHDT, CDR2 YNNKEL (reference sequence). The CDR3 totals 12 residues. V was pared by 3 bases and J by 6 bases, with 6 bases between. Written as DNA, the CDR3 is TGTGCCAGCAGCCACCTGGGCAATGAGCAGTTCTTC. Translation gives CASSHLGNEQFF.

This clonotype has at least ten counts. CDR3 DNA sequence: TGTGCCAGCAGTTTTGATGGAGGGATTGGTGAAAAACTGTTTTTT. Residues: CASSFDGGIGEKLFF. J is TRBJ1-4 and V is TRBV28, with unresolved D. This CDR3 region has 15 residues. V lost 3 bases to trimming and J lost 7 bases, with 15 bases between them. Germline V lookup: CDR1 MDHEN, CDR2 SYDVKM.

This clonotype was picked up many times. The chain joins TRBV7-2 to TRBJ2-7, with no clear D. Germline loops: CDR1 SGHTA, CDR2 FQGNSA. Trimming cost V 4 bases and J 7 bases, with 20 bases left between them. The CDR3 length is 15 residues. The CDR3 here is CASSSLGLGALEQYF. In DNA form, the CDR3 reads TGTGCCAGCAGCTCCCTCGGCCTAGGTGCCTTAGAGCAGTACTTC.

This clonotype was detected a few times. V is TRBV20-1 and J is TRBJ2-3; a possible D gene is TRBD1 (6 bases). Trimming pared 6 bases from V and 0 bases from J, leaving 16 bases between. Germline V gives CDR1 DFQATT, CDR2 SNEGSKA (reference sequence). The CDR3 totals 15 residues. CDR3 sequence: CSANPGTLSTDTQYF. Here the CDR3 DNA reads TGCAGTGCCAACCCCGGGACACTCAGCACAGATACGCAGTATTTT.

This clonotype was counted a few times. The genes are TRBV2 and TRBJ1-5; D uncertain. Germline V CDR1 and CDR2: SNHLY, FYNNEI. The V end was cut by 2 bases, the J end by 5 bases, with 13 bases between. This CDR3 comprises 15 residues. CDR3 sequence reads: CASSESAALDQPQHF. The DNA for the CDR3 is TGTGCCAGCAGTGAATCGGCGGCGTTAGATCAGCCCCAGCATTTT. The entire variable domain, with the rest obtained from reference TRBV2 and TRBJ1-5, is as follows: EPEVTQTPSHQVTQMGQEVILRCVPISNHLYFYWYRQILGQKVEFLVSFYNNEISEKSEIFDDQFSVERPDGSNFTLKIRSTKLEDSAMYFCASSESAALDQPQHFGDGTRLSIL.

Worth noting for this clonotype: At one end the junction does not follow the germline gene, possibly because of a read error. The CDR3 loop is CTTSYGGRDTQYF. CDR3 DNA: TGTACCACCTCCTACGGGGGAAGGGATACGCAGTATTTT. The J gene is TRBJ2-3, the V gene TRBV24-1, with a possible D match to TRBD2 (6 bases). There are 13 residues in the CDR3. Germline CDR1 is KGHDR and CDR2 is SFDVKD.

This clonotype has a count of ten or more. This chain connects TRBV20-1 to TRBJ2-7, with TRBD2 matching over 10 bases. The ends lost 6 bases at V and 7 bases at J; junction bases unmatched: 12. From germline, CDR1 is DFQATT and CDR2 SNEGSKA (reference sequence). This CDR3 contains 14 residues. This CDR3 reads CSASPPAGGLEQYF. Written as DNA, the CDR3 is TGCAGTGCCAGCCCCCCAGCGGGAGGGCTTGAGCAGTACTTC.

This clonotype was counted many times. The CDR3: CASSALLSTDTQYF. Here the CDR3 DNA reads TGTGCCAGCAGTGCCCTTCTGAGCACAGATACGCAGTATTTT. The genes are TRBV2 and TRBJ2-3; no clear D gene. The ends were cut back, 4 bases at V and 0 bases at J, with 8 bases in the middle. Germline V gives CDR1 SNHLY, CDR2 FYNNEI. The CDR3 has 14 residues.

In the case of this clonotype: A read error may be the cause here, since a much bigger clone is one base away. V gene TRBV2 combines with J gene TRBJ1-2; D call uncertain. Germline CDR1 and CDR2: SNHLY and FYNNEI. CDR3 length: 12 amino acids. CDR3: CASSQDWRGYAF. CDR3 bases: TGTGCCAGCAGTCAGGATTGGAGAGGCTACGCCTTC.

The V and J genes are TRBV7-3 and TRBJ2-3; no clear D gene. CDR3 length equals 15 residues. CDR1 and CDR2 (germline): SGHTA, FQGTGA. Deletions cut 1 base from V and 2 bases from J, with 10 bases between. The CDR3 loop is CASSLMGSLTDTQYF. CDR3 DNA sequence: TGTGCCAGCAGCTTAATGGGGTCCCTCACAGATACGCAGTATTTT.

As DNA, the CDR3 is TGCGCCAGCAGCTTGTGGTGGCAGGGAGACTATAATTCACCCCTCCACTTT. This encodes CASSLWWQGDYNSPLHF. The V gene is TRBV5-1, the J gene TRBJ1-6, with a tentative D call TRBD1 (5 bases). The germline V gene encodes CDR1 SGHRS and CDR2 YFSETQ. Trimming took 1 base from V and 3 from J, leaving 14 bases between them. The CDR3 extends over 17 amino acids. Together with reference TRBV5-1 and TRBJ1-6, the CDR3 gives the full variable domain: KAGVTQTPRYLIKTRGQQVTLSCSPISGHRSVSWYQQTPGQGLQFLFEYFSETQRNKGNFPGRFSGRQFSNSRSEMNVSTLELGDSALYLCASSLWWQGDYNSPLHFGNGTRLTVT.

The chain is built from TRBV5-1 and TRBJ2-3; D remains ambiguous. With 0 bases removed from V and 0 bases from J, the gap between germline ends came to 8 bases. Germline V gives CDR1 SGHRS, CDR2 YFSETQ. The CDR3 loop spans 15 amino acids. The CDR3: CASSLGQLSTDTQYF. Written as DNA, the CDR3 is TGCGCCAGCAGCTTGGGGCAGCTCAGCACAGATACGCAGTATTTT.

In its sample, this clonotype was seen many times. The chain couples TRBV6-1 to TRBJ2-1; no definite D call. V shed 8 bases and J shed 3 bases, with 14 bases lying between them. Germline assignment: CDR1 MNHNS and CDR2 SASEGT. CDR3 size: 14 residues. Written as DNA, the CDR3 is TGTGCCAGCGGGCTGAAAAAGAGCTACAATGAGCAGTTCTTC. Its translation is CASGLKKSYNEQFF.

The CDR3 here is CSARDRGVNEKLFF. The CDR3 DNA is TGCAGTGCTAGAGACAGGGGAGTGAATGAAAAACTGTTTTTT. The rearrangement links TRBV20-1 to TRBJ1-4, with a tentative D call TRBD1 (6 bases). Germline CDR1 reads DFQATT; CDR2 reads SNEGSKA (reference sequence). This CDR3 has 14 residues. V lost 0 bases, J lost 5 bases, and 10 bases lay in between.

This clonotype was detected a few times. The chain recombines TRBV20-1 with TRBJ2-1; D remains unclear. Between the trimmed V and J ends, which lost 8 bases and 7 bases, there was a span of 18 bases. The germline V gene has CDR1 DFQATT and CDR2 SNEGSKA (reference sequence). The CDR3 consists of 13 residues. CDR3 bases: TGCAGTAGTCAGTTCCCCGGGTTTAATGAGCAGTTCTTC. Amino acids: CSSQFPGFNEQFF.

J is TRBJ1-6 and V is TRBV28; no definite D call. The CDR3 covers 11 residues. Germline-derived CDR1 and CDR2 are MDHEN and SYDVKM. V lost 2 bases, J lost 13 bases, and 6 bases lay in between. This CDR3 is CASSLGNPLHF. The DNA for the CDR3 is TGTGCCAGCAGTTTAGGGAATCCCCTCCACTTT.

J is TRBJ1-4 and V is TRBV10-3; the D gene is possibly TRBD1 (5 bases). This CDR3 contains 14 residues. The V and J ends lost 2 bases and 4 bases respectively, with 8 bases between them. Germline CDR1 and CDR2: ENHRY and SYGVKD. Written as DNA, the CDR3 is TGTGCCATCAGTGAGGCAGGGAATAATGAAAAACTGTTTTTT. The encoded protein is CAISEAGNNEKLFF.